This T cell receptor (beta chain) was identified in a study of shared clonotypes between healthy human individuals. The germline V gene has CDR1 LGHNT and CDR2 FRNRAP. The CDR3 loop spans 15 amino acids. V was pared by 6 bases and J by 5 bases, with 19 bases between. Study outcomes and limitations: Investigators expected sequencing depth to affect clonotype sharing among donors. The four-donor shared clonotypes exceeded non-shared clonotypes in generation probability, with non-shared ones scoring lower.

The authors divided CD4+ cells into CD45RA+ naive and CD45RA-negative memory subsets. Per sorted-subset replicate PCR, input was approximately 0.2 ug DNA, representing tens of thousands of T cell genomes. TCRdb keeps only in-frame clones here, not all; method: immunoSEQ multiplex PCR. The profile shows millions of clones, approximately 95% of them singletons. Concerning this clone: Its cognate antigen is unknown.

Sequencing input: naive CD4+ T cells sorted from blood. Sample subset: CD45RA+ positively selected. The V gene is TRBV12-5, the J gene TRBJ2-5, with D tentatively TRBD2 (6 bases). The sequence was obtained from a man aged 18 to 29 in good health. Here the CDR3 DNA reads TGTGCTAGTGGCCCTGATGGGGGGTATTTTGAGACCCAGTACTTC. It encodes CASGPDGGYFETQYF.